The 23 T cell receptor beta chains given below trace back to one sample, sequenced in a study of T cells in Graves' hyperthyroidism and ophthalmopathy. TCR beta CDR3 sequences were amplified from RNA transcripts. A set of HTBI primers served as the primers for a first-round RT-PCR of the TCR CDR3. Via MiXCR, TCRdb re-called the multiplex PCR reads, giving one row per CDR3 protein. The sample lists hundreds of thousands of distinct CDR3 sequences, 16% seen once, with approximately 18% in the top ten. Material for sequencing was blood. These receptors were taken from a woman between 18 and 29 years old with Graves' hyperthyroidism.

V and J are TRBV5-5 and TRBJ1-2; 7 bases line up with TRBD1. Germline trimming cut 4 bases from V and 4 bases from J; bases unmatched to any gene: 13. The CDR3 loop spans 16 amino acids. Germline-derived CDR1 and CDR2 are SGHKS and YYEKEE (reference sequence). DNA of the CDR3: TGTGCCAGCAGCATTCGTACAGGGGTGAGGGGCTATGGCTACACCTTC. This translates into CASSIRTGVRGYGYTF.

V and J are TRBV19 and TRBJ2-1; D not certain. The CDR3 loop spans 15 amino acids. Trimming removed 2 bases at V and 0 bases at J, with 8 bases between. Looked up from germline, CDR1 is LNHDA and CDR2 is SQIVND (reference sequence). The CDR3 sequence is CASSIKRFSYNEQFF. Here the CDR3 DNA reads TGTGCCAGTAGTATAAAAAGATTCTCCTACAATGAGCAGTTCTTC. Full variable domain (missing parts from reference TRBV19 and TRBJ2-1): DGGITQSPKYLFRKEGQNVTLSCEQNLNHDAMYWYRQDPGQGLRLIYYSQIVNDFQKGDIAEGYSVSREKKESFPLTVTSAQKNPTAFYLCASSIKRFSYNEQFFGPGTRLTVL.

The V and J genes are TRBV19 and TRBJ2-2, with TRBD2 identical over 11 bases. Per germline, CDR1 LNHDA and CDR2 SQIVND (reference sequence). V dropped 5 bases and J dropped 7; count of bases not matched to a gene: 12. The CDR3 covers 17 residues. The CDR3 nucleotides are TGTGCCAGTAGTTCCCCCACTAGCGGGAGAGCTTACGGGGAGCTGTTTTTT. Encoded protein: CASSSPTSGRAYGELFF. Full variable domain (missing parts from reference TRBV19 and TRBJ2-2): DGGITQSPKYLFRKEGQNVTLSCEQNLNHDAMYWYRQDPGQGLRLIYYSQIVNDFQKGDIAEGYSVSREKKESFPLTVTSAQKNPTAFYLCASSSPTSGRAYGELFFGEGSRLTVL.

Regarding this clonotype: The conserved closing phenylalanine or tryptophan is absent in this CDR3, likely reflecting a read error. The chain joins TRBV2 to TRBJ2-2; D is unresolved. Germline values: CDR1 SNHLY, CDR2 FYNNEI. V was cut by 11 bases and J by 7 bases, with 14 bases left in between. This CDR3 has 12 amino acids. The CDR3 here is CAGSKGIGELFS. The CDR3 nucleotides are TGTGCCGGTTCAAAGGGAATCGGGGAGCTGTTTTCT.

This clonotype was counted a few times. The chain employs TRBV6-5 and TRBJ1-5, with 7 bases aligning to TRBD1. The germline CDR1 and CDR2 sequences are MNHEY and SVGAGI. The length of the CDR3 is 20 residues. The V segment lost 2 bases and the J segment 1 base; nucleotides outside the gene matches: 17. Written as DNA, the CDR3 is TGTGCCAGCAGTTACGGTCTCCTCGGAGGTGACAGGGAAAGCAATCAGCCCCAGCATTTT. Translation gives CASSYGLLGGDRESNQPQHF.

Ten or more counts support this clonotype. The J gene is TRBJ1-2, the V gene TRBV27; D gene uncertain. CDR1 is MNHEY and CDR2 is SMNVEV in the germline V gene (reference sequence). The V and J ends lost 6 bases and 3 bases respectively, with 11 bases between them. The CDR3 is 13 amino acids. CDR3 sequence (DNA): TGTGCCAGCAGAGCGGCCATCCACTATGGCTACACCTTC. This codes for CASRAAIHYGYTF.

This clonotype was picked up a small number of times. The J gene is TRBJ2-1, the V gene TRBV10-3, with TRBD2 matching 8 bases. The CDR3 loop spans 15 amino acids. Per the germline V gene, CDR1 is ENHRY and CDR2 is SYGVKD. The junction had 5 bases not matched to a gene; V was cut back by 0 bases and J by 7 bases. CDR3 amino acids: CAISESSGTRNEQFF. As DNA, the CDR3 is TGTGCCATCAGTGAGTCTAGCGGGACGCGGAATGAGCAGTTCTTC.

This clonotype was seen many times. Here the CDR3 DNA reads TGCAGTGCTAGAGATAGTGGGACTAGCGGGACCTACGAGCAGTACTTC. Protein sequence: CSARDSGTSGTYEQYF. The rearrangement links TRBV20-1 to TRBJ2-7; 13 positions agree with TRBD2. V was pared by 0 bases and J by 2 bases, with 4 bases of the junction left unmatched. CDR3 size: 16 residues. Per the germline V gene, CDR1 is DFQATT and CDR2 is SNEGSKA (reference sequence).

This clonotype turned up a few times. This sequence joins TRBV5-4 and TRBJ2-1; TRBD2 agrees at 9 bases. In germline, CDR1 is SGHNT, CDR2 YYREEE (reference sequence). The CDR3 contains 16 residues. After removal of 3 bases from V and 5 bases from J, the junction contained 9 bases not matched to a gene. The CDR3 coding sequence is TGTGCCAGCAGCTACAGAACTAGCGGGCCCAACAATGAGCAGTTCTTC. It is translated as CASSYRTSGPNNEQFF. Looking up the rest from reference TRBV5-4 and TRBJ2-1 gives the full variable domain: ETGVTQSPTHLIKTRGQQVTLRCSSQSGHNTVSWYQQALGQGPQFIFQYYREEENGRGNFPPRFSGLQFPNYSSELNVNALELDDSALYLCASSYRTSGPNNEQFFGPGTRLTVL.

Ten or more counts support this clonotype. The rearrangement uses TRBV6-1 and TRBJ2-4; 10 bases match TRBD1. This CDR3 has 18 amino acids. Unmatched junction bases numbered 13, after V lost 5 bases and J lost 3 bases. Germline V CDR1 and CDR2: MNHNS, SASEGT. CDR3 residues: CASSWGTGAQGGKNIQYF. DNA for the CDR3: TGTGCCAGCAGTTGGGGGACAGGGGCTCAGGGAGGCAAAAACATTCAGTACTTC.

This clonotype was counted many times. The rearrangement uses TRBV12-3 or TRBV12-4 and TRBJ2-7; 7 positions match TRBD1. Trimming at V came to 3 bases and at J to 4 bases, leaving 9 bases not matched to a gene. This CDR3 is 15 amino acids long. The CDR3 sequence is CASSFLRGRGYEQYF. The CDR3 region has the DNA TGTGCCAGCAGTTTTCTACGGGGCAGGGGGTACGAGCAGTACTTC.

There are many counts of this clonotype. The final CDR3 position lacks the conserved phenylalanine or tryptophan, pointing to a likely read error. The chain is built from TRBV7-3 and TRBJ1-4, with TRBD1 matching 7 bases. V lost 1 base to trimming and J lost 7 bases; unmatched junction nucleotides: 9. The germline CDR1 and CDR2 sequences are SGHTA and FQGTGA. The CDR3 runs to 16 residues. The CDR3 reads CASSLKRQGWGEKLFL. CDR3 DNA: TGTGCCAGCAGCTTAAAGCGACAGGGCTGGGGTGAAAAACTGTTTCTT.

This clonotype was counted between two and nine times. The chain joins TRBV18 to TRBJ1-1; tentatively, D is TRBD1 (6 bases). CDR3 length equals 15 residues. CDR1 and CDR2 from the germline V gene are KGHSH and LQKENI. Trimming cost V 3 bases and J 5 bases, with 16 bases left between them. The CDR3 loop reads CASSPETGLGTEAFF. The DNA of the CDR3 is TGTGCCAGCTCACCCGAAACAGGGCTCGGGACTGAAGCTTTCTTT.

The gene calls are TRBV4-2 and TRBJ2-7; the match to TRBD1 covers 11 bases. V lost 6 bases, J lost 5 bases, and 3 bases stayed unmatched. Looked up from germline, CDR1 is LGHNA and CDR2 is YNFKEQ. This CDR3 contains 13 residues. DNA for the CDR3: TGTGCCAGCAGTAGGGGACAGGGGGACGAGCAGTACTTC. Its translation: CASSRGQGDEQYF.

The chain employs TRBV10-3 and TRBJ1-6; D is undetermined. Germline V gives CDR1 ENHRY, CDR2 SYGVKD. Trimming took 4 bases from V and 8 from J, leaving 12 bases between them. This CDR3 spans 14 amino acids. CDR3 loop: CAISAGVQDSPLHF. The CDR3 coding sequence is TGTGCCATCAGTGCCGGAGTCCAGGATTCACCCCTCCACTTT.

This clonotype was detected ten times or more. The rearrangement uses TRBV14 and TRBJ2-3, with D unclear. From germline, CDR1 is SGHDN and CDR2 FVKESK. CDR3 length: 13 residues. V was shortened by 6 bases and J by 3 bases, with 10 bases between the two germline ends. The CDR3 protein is CASSLLVTDTQYF. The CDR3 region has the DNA TGTGCCAGCAGTTTATTGGTTACAGATACGCAGTATTTT.

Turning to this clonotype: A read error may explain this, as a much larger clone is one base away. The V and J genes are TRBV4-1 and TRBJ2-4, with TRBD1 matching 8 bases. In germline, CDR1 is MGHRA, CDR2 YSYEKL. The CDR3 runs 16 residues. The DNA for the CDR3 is TGCGCCAGCAGCCCCGGACAGGGTAGGACCAAAAACGTTCAGTACTTC. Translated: CASSPGQGRTKNVQYF.

The CDR3 sequence: CASSRPTYNEQFF. CDR3 in DNA: TGCGCCAGCAGCCGACCAACCTACAATGAGCAGTTCTTC. The chain joins TRBV5-1 to TRBJ2-1; D ambiguous. Germline CDR1 SGHRS, CDR2 YFSETQ. This CDR3 is built from 13 residues. Trimming removed 4 bases from V and 2 bases from J, with 7 bases in between.

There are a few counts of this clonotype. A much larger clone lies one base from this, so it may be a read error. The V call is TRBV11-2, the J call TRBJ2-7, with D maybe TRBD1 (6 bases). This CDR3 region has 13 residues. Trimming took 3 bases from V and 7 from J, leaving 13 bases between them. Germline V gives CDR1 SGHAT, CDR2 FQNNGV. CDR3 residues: CASSFRDTNEQYF. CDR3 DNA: TGTGCCAGCAGCTTCCGGGACACCAATGAGCAGTACTTC.

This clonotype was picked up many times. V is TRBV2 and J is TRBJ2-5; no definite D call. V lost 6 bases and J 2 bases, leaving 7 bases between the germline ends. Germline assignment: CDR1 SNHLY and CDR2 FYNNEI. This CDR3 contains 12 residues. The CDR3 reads CASRAGQETQYF. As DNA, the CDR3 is TGTGCCAGCAGGGCAGGTCAAGAGACCCAGTACTTC.

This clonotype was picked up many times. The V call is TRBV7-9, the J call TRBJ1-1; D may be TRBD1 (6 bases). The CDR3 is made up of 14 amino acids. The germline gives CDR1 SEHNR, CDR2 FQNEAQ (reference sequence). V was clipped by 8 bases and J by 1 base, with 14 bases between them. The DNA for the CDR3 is TGTGCCAGCCGCGGGGGGCCTCCGAACACTGAAGCTTTCTTT. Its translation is CASRGGPPNTEAFF.

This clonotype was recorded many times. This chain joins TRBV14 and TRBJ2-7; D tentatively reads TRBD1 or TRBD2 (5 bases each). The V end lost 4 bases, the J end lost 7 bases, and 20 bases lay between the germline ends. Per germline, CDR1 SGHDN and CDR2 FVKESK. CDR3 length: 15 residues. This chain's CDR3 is CASSPSVGRVLEQYF. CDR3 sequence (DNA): TGTGCCAGCAGCCCATCCGTGGGACGGGTCTTGGAGCAGTACTTC. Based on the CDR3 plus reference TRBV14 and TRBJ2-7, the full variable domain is EAGVTQFPSHSVIEKGQTVTLRCDPISGHDNLYWYRRVMGKEIKFLLHFVKESKQDESGMPNNRFLAERTGGTYSTLKVQPAELEDSGVYFCASSPSVGRVLEQYFGPGTRLTVT.

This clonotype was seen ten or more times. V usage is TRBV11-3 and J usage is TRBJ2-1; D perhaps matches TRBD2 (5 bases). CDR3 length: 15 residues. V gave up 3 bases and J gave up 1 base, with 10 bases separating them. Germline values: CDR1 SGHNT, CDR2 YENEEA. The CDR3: CASSLRAGSYNEQFF. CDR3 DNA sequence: TGTGCCAGCAGCTTGAGGGCCGGGTCCTACAATGAGCAGTTCTTC.